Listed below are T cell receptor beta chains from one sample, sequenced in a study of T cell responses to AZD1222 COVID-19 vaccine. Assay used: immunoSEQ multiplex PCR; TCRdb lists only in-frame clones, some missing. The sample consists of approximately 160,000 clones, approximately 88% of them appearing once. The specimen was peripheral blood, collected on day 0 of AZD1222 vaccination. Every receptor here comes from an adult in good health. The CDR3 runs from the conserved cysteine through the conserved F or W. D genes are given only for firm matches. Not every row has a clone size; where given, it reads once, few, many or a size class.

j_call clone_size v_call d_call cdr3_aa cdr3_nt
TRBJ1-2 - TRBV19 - CASSIPAPRNYGYTF TGTGCCAGTAGTATCCCTGCGCCTCGAAACTATGGCTACACCTTC
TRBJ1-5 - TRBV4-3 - CASSNRVDQPQHF TGCGCCAGCAGCAACAGGGTAGATCAGCCCCAGCATTTT
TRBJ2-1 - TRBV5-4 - CASSIRRGAGYNEQFF TGTGCCAGCAGCATCCGTAGGGGAGCGGGCTACAATGAGCAGTTCTTC
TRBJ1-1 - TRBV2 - CASRAHSGDTEAFF TGTGCCAGCAGGGCCCACTCAGGGGATACTGAAGCTTTCTTT
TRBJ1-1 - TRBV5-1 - CASSLNNGWNTEAFF TGCGCCAGCAGCTTAAATAACGGGTGGAACACTGAAGCTTTCTTT
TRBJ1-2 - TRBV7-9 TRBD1 CASSLKQGALGYGYTF TGTGCCAGCAGCTTAAAACAGGGGGCTCTAGGCTATGGCTACACCTTC
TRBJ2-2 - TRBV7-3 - CASSFGIRSNTGELFF TGTGCCAGCAGCTTTGGGATACGGAGTAACACCGGGGAGCTGTTTTTT
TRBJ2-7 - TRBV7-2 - CASSSRHSYEQYF TGTGCCAGCAGCTCCCGACACTCCTACGAGCAGTACTTC
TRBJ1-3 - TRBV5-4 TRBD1 CASSTAGTGFGNTIYF TGTGCCAGCAGCACGGCCGGGACAGGGTTCGGAAACACCATATATTTT
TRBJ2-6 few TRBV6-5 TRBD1 CASKQGAPGANVLTF TGTGCCAGCAAACAGGGGGCCCCTGGGGCCAACGTCCTGACTTTC
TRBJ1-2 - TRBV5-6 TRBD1 CASSFRDRGNYGYTF TGTGCCAGCAGCTTCCGGGACAGGGGTAACTATGGCTACACCTTC
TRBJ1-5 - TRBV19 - CASSTDGGEPQHF TGTGCCAGTAGTACGGACGGGGGAGAGCCCCAGCATTTT
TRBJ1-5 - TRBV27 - CATSSWGNSNQPQHF TGTGCCACCTCCTCCTGGGGGAATAGCAATCAGCCCCAGCATTTT
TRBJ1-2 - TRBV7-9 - CASSPRGGLGGYTF TGTGCCAGCAGCCCCAGAGGGGGGCTGGGTGGCTACACCTTC
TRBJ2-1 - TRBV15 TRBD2 CATSPGLAGINEQFF TGTGCCACCAGCCCCGGACTAGCGGGAATCAATGAGCAGTTCTTC
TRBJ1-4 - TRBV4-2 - CASSTRTERNEKLFF TGTGCCAGCAGCACCCGGACAGAGCGGAATGAAAAACTGTTTTTT
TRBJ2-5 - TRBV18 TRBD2 CASSPLAGETQYF TGTGCCAGCTCACCACTAGCGGGAGAGACCCAGTACTTC
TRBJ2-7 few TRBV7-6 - CATAWSGGGSEQYF TGTGCCACCGCGTGGTCAGGGGGAGGATCCGAGCAGTACTTC
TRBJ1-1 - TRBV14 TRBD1 CASSQRQGLSEAFF TGTGCCAGCAGCCAAAGACAGGGCCTTTCCGAAGCTTTCTTT
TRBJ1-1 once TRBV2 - CASSEEWRSNTEAFF TGTGCCAGCAGTGAAGAATGGCGGAGTAACACTGAAGCTTTCTTT
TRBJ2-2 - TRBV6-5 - CASSQARLTGELFF TGTGCCAGCAGCCAAGCCAGGCTGACCGGGGAGCTGTTTTTT
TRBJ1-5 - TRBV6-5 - CASSYSSRDQPQHF TGTGCCAGCAGTTACTCGTCCAGGGATCAGCCCCAGCATTTT
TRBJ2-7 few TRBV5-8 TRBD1 CASSLAGTGSSEQYF TGTGCCAGCAGCTTGGCCGGGACAGGTTCCAGCGAGCAGTACTTC
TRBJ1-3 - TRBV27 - CASSHGSGNTIYF TGTGCCAGCAGCCACGGCTCTGGAAACACCATATATTTT